The 28 T cell receptor beta chains below come from one sample, sequenced in a study of cytomegalovirus exposure and HLA in healthy donors. This PCR relied on a set of 60 Vbeta primers and 13 Jbeta primers. Repertoires were generated with immunoSEQ multiplex PCR, while TCRdb's copy carries only in-frame clones and drops some. There are fewer than 200,000 clones in the sample; around 80% occur only once, and around 4.4% lies in the top ten. Input material: PBMCs. These receptor sequences come from a woman in her forties or fifties in good health and CMV-seropositive.

CDR3 residues: CASSPRTGQEPLAQGEQYF. The CDR3 DNA is TGTGCCAGCAGCCCTCGGACAGGGCAAGAGCCTCTAGCTCAGGGCGAGCAGTACTTC. The V gene is TRBV7-9, the J gene TRBJ2-7, with 8 bases matching TRBD1. The length of the CDR3 is 19 residues. Germline loops: CDR1 SEHNR, CDR2 FQNEAQ (reference sequence). The J segment lost 6 bases and the V segment lost 5 bases, leaving 24 bases of the junction unmatched.

This chain links TRBV28 with TRBJ1-2; D remains ambiguous. Trimming stripped 3 bases from V and 1 base from J, with 6 bases between. The CDR3 covers 13 residues. Germline V lookup: CDR1 MDHEN, CDR2 SYDVKM. The CDR3 nucleotides read TGTGCCAGCAGTTTGCCCGGTAACTATGGCTACACCTTC. Amino acid sequence: CASSLPGNYGYTF.

This chain links TRBV29-1 with TRBJ2-1; TRBD2 matches at 12 bases. Germline V gene lookup returns CDR1 SQVTM and CDR2 ANQGSEA. The V segment lost 1 base and the J segment 7 bases; nucleotides outside the gene matches: 11. The CDR3 runs 17 residues. CDR3: CSVEGLAGGSPWNEQFF. The CDR3 nucleotides read TGCAGCGTTGAAGGGCTAGCGGGAGGGTCCCCTTGGAATGAGCAGTTCTTC.

The chain is built from TRBV11-2 and TRBJ1-2, with 7 bases aligning to TRBD1. In germline, CDR1 is SGHAT, CDR2 FQNNGV. The CDR3 is 13 residues long. V was pared by 5 bases and J by 5 bases, with 5 bases of the junction left unmatched. This CDR3 reads CASSQLQGYGYTF. DNA of the CDR3: TGTGCCAGCAGCCAATTACAGGGGTATGGCTACACCTTC. Drawing the rest from reference TRBV11-2 and TRBJ1-2, the complete variable domain is EAGVAQSPRYKIIEKRQSVAFWCNPISGHATLYWYQQILGQGPKLLIQFQNNGVVDDSQLPKDRFSAERLKGVDSTLKIQPAKLEDSAVYLCASSQLQGYGYTFGSGTRLTVV.

Here the CDR3 DNA reads TGTGCCAGTAAGCCGACAGGGATCGGCGAGCAGTACTTC. This translates into CASKPTGIGEQYF. The rearrangement joins TRBV6-6 to TRBJ2-7, with TRBD1 matching 7 bases. Germline CDR1 MNHNY, CDR2 SVGAGI (reference sequence). The CDR3 is made up of 13 amino acids. Trimming took 9 bases from V and 6 from J; bases not matched to a gene: 11.

This chain connects TRBV7-3 to TRBJ2-7; 9 nucleotides line up with TRBD2. The CDR3 has 14 amino acids. Germline CDR1 SGHTA, CDR2 FQGTGA. Unmatched junction bases numbered 2, after V lost 2 bases and J lost 3 bases. The CDR3 region has the DNA TGTGCCAGCAGCTTAGAAGCGGGAGGCTACGAGCAGTACTTC. Translated, it gives CASSLEAGGYEQYF. Full variable domain (rest looked up from reference TRBV7-3 and TRBJ2-7): GAGVSQTPSNKVTEKGKYVELRCDPISGHTALYWYRQSLGQGPEFLIYFQGTGAADDSGLPNDRFFAVRPEGSVSTLKIQRTERGDSAVYLCASSLEAGGYEQYFGPGTRLTVT.

Of note for this clone: A much bigger clone sits one base away, suggesting this may be a read error. Additional DNA sequences in this sample encode the identical CDR3. The chain employs TRBV7-2 and TRBJ2-7; D remains ambiguous. Trimming pared 5 bases from V and 6 bases from J, leaving 5 bases between. Germline CDR1 reads SGHTA; CDR2 reads FQGNSA. This CDR3 region has 10 residues. The CDR3 region is CASSPREQYF. The CDR3 bases are TGTGCCAGCAGCCCCCGCGAGCAGTACTTC.

The count of this clone is one. The chain combines TRBV19 with TRBJ1-5, with 9 bases fitting TRBD1. CDR3 length equals 15 residues. V lost 6 bases and J lost 1; bases outside the gene matches: 4. Germline CDR1 is LNHDA and CDR2 is SQIVND (reference sequence). The chain's CDR3 is CASRSGQGSNQPQHF. As DNA, the CDR3 is TGTGCCAGTAGGTCGGGACAGGGAAGCAATCAGCCCCAGCATTTT.

This clone was counted a few times. This chain links TRBV9 with TRBJ2-1; 9 bases map to TRBD2. J gave up 4 bases and V 0 bases, and 2 bases lay outside the gene matches. Germline CDR1 and CDR2: SGDLS and YYNGEE. The CDR3 sequence is 15 residues long. The CDR3 nucleotides read TGTGCCAGCAGCGTAGGGACTAGCGATTACAATGAGCAGTTCTTC. It yields the protein CASSVGTSDYNEQFF.

This sequence joins TRBV6-6 and TRBJ2-5; D uncertain. The V end was cut by 2 bases, the J end by 7 bases, with 11 bases between. In germline, CDR1 is MNHNY, CDR2 SVGAGI (reference sequence). CDR3 length equals 13 residues. The CDR3 region is CASSYVDPGTQYF. As DNA, the CDR3 is TGTGCCAGCAGTTACGTGGATCCGGGGACCCAGTACTTC.

The J gene is TRBJ2-3, the V gene TRBV9; 7 nucleotides line up with TRBD2. The CDR3 is 16 residues long. The germline V gene has CDR1 SGDLS and CDR2 YYNGEE. The junction had 10 bases not matched to a gene; V was cut back by 0 bases and J by 6 bases. CDR3 sequence: CASSVALAGATDTQYF. CDR3 in DNA: TGTGCCAGCAGCGTAGCTCTGGCGGGAGCTACCGATACGCAGTATTTT.

The chain couples TRBV18 to TRBJ1-1; 9 nucleotides align to TRBD1. CDR1 and CDR2 from the germline V gene are KGHSH and LQKENI. After removal of 6 bases from V and 4 bases from J, the junction contained 3 bases not matched to a gene. This CDR3 contains 13 residues. CDR3 sequence: CASSSTGGTEAFF. CDR3 DNA sequence: TGTGCCAGCTCGTCGACAGGGGGCACTGAAGCTTTCTTT.

The rearrangement uses TRBV9 and TRBJ1-4, with D maybe TRBD1 (6 bases). The length of the CDR3 is 15 residues. V was pared by 1 base and J by 7 bases, with 14 bases between. CDR1 is SGDLS, CDR2 YYNGEE, per germline. This CDR3 is CASSVFGLQGEKLFF. The CDR3 region has the DNA TGTGCCAGCAGCGTATTCGGCTTACAGGGTGAAAAACTGTTTTTT.

The chain links TRBV5-1 to TRBJ2-1; D remains ambiguous. Germline values: CDR1 SGHRS, CDR2 YFSETQ. CDR3 length equals 17 residues. Trimming took off 0 bases at V and 3 bases at J, with 16 bases between the two ends. CDR3 protein: CASSLVTTTLIYNEQFF. DNA of the CDR3: TGCGCCAGCAGCTTGGTAACTACCACCCTCATCTACAATGAGCAGTTCTTC.

The rearrangement links TRBV4-2 to TRBJ1-4, with D possibly being TRBD1 (6 bases). Trimming removed 0 bases from V and 3 bases from J, with 23 bases in between. This CDR3 is 20 amino acids long. Germline V gene data show CDR1 as LGHNA and CDR2 as YNFKEQ. CDR3 sequence reads: CASSQDGSGRGMIANEKLFF. CDR3 bases: TGTGCCAGCAGCCAAGATGGATCCGGCAGGGGAATGATAGCTAATGAAAAACTGTTTTTT.

The V gene is TRBV6-1, the J gene TRBJ2-3, with a possible D match to TRBD1 (5 bases). Germline-derived CDR1 and CDR2 are MNHNS and SASEGT. Trimming pared 7 bases from V and 1 base from J, leaving 15 bases between. CDR3 length: 15 residues. The CDR3 reads CASKNLRAGTDTQYF. As DNA, the CDR3 is TGTGCCAGCAAGAACCTCAGGGCTGGCACAGATACGCAGTATTTT.

The CDR3 reads CASSYSSIGNSYEQYF. DNA for the CDR3: TGTGCCAGCAGCTATAGCTCTATCGGGAACTCCTACGAGCAGTACTTC. The V call is TRBV7-8, the J call TRBJ2-5, with D maybe TRBD2 (5 bases). The last part of the DNA fits TRBJ2-7 better; the J call may be wrong. CDR1 is SGHVS and CDR2 is FQNEAQ in the germline V gene. The CDR3 is 16 amino acids.

The rearrangement links TRBV5-4 to TRBJ2-7, with D unclear. The CDR3 consists of 16 residues. Trimming shortened V by 1 base and J by 1 base, and 15 bases separated the two germline ends. The germline V gene has CDR1 SGHNT and CDR2 YYREEE (reference sequence). Here the CDR3 reads CASSLLKATGSYEQYF. Written as DNA, the CDR3 is TGTGCCAGCAGCTTGCTCAAAGCGACTGGTTCCTACGAGCAGTACTTC.

The rearrangement joins TRBV6-5 to TRBJ2-3; TRBD2 matches at 7 bases. This CDR3 comprises 13 residues. Per the germline V gene, CDR1 is MNHEY and CDR2 is SVGAGI. The V and J ends lost 2 bases and 4 bases, in that order; junction bases with no gene match: 0. The CDR3, as DNA: TGTGCCAGCAGTTACGGGGGGGCAGATACGCAGTATTTT. The encoded protein is CASSYGGADTQYF.

The J gene is TRBJ2-3, the V gene TRBV7-2; D is possibly TRBD2 (5 bases). This CDR3 is 15 amino acids long. In germline, CDR1 is SGHTA, CDR2 FQGNSA. V dropped 5 bases and J dropped 1 base, with 13 bases sitting between them. CDR3 in DNA: TGTGCCAGCAGCGCCCTGTCCGGGGGCACAGATACGCAGTATTTT. Translated: CASSALSGGTDTQYF. The complete variable domain, with remaining parts taken from reference TRBV7-2 and TRBJ2-3, reads GAGVSQSPSNKVTEKGKDVELRCDPISGHTALYWYRQSLGQGLEFLIYFQGNSAPDKSGLPSDRFSAERTGGSVSTLTIQRTQQEDSAVYLCASSALSGGTDTQYFGPGTRLTVL.

The gene calls are TRBV6-5 and TRBJ1-1; no reliable D call. Germline values: CDR1 MNHEY, CDR2 SVGAGI. The CDR3 extends over 13 amino acids. The V and J ends lost 10 bases and 0 bases respectively, with 12 bases between them. The CDR3 DNA follows: TGTGCCACCAAAACGGGTATGAACACTGAAGCTTTCTTT. Translating it yields CATKTGMNTEAFF.

V and J are TRBV5-1 and TRBJ1-1; D possibly corresponds to TRBD1 (5 bases). The CDR3 is made up of 15 amino acids. V was cut by 0 bases and J by 8 bases, with 17 bases left in between. Germline CDR1 SGHRS, CDR2 YFSETQ. In nucleotides, the CDR3 is TGCGCCAGCAGCTTGGAATCAGGGCTAAACTTAGAAGCTTTCTTT. This sequence encodes CASSLESGLNLEAFF.

This chain uses TRBV25-1 with TRBJ1-1; D call uncertain. The germline V gene encodes CDR1 MGHDK and CDR2 SYGVNS. This CDR3 region has 17 residues. V was trimmed by 2 bases and J by 0 bases, leaving 16 bases between them. The CDR3 region is CASSETIIRNMNTEAFF. The CDR3 bases are TGTGCCAGCAGTGAAACAATCATCAGGAATATGAACACTGAAGCTTTCTTT.

The chain uses TRBV10-3 and TRBJ1-2; maybe TRBD1 (6 bases). This CDR3 spans 13 amino acids. Germline V gene lookup returns CDR1 ENHRY and CDR2 SYGVKD. Trimming took off 5 bases at V and 2 bases at J, with 9 bases between the two ends. CDR3 residues: CAISPDRNYGYTF. Here the CDR3 DNA reads TGTGCCATCAGTCCTGACAGGAACTATGGCTACACCTTC.

The chain combines TRBV5-4 with TRBJ2-7; 10 bases line up with TRBD2. The germline V gene has CDR1 SGHNT and CDR2 YYREEE (reference sequence). J gave up 3 bases and V 3 bases, and 6 bases lay outside the gene matches. The CDR3 length is 15 residues. The DNA of the CDR3 is TGTGCCAGCAGCTCTAGCGGGGGCCCTAGCTACGAGCAGTACTTC. It specifies CASSSSGGPSYEQYF.

This chain's CDR3 is CAISGKGTGLNTDTQYF. The CDR3 coding sequence is TGTGCCATCAGTGGCAAGGGGACAGGGCTAAACACAGATACGCAGTATTTT. The V and J genes are TRBV10-3 and TRBJ2-3; 9 nucleotides align to TRBD1. V lost 4 bases to trimming and J lost 2 bases; unmatched junction nucleotides: 10. The CDR3 is made up of 17 amino acids. The germline gives CDR1 ENHRY, CDR2 SYGVKD.

V usage is TRBV4-3 and J usage is TRBJ2-1; 10 bases agree with TRBD2. The CDR3 length is 18 residues. V lost 2 bases to trimming and J lost 2 bases; unmatched junction nucleotides: 9. The germline V gene encodes CDR1 LGHNA and CDR2 YSLEER. The CDR3 loop reads CASSQQGASGGAYNEQFF. CDR3 bases: TGCGCCAGCAGCCAACAGGGGGCTAGCGGGGGAGCCTACAATGAGCAGTTCTTC.

This clone occurred once. The germline gene is not matched at one end of the junction; a read error may be the cause. V is TRBV20-1 and J is TRBJ2-5; D gene ambiguous. Germline lookup yields CDR1 DFQATT and CDR2 SNEGSKA (reference sequence). CDR3 length: 11 amino acids. For the CDR3, the DNA is TGCAGTGCTAGAGAGGTGCGCTCCCCGAACTTC. Residues: CSAREVRSPNF.